The next 26 T cell receptor beta chains were all read from a single sample in a study of CD8+CD57+ T cells in acquired aplastic anemia. Only patients with CD8+CD57+ cell expansion on flow cytometry were chosen for sequencing. Both TCR beta VDJ combination and CDR3 sequence profiling were carried out. Genomic DNA was the template for this profiling. From the reads, TCRdb called clonotypes with MiXCR, one entry per CDR3 protein. The sample carries 150,000 to 200,000 distinct CDR3 sequences, around 50% recorded once. Sequencing was carried out using sorted CD4+, CD8+, or CD8+CD57+ T cells (not recorded which) from PBMCs. These receptors all come from a human donor with aplastic anemia.

This clonotype was recorded many times. The chain recombines TRBV4-2 with TRBJ2-5; D ambiguous. With 1 base removed from V and 7 bases from J, the gap between germline ends came to 16 bases. Germline V lookup: CDR1 LGHNA, CDR2 YNFKEQ. This CDR3 has 15 amino acids. The CDR3 region has the DNA TGTGCCAGCAGCCAAGCGATGGAGTACGATGGGACCCAGTACTTC. Translating it yields CASSQAMEYDGTQYF.

For this clonotype: Given a much more abundant clone one base away, this may be a read error. The chain uses TRBV12-5 and TRBJ1-1; D is unresolved. The CDR3 is 13 amino acids. The germline V gene has CDR1 LGHNT and CDR2 FRNRAP. CDR3 nucleotides: TGTGCTAGTTGTTTGGAACCAAACACTGAAGCTTTCTTT. This codes for CASCLEPNTEAFF.

A note on this clonotype: A read error is likely, as this CDR3 ends without the conserved phenylalanine or tryptophan. The DNA is omitted, as the CDR3 cannot be located on it reliably, and the CDR3 follows TCRdb's listing. CDR3 region: CASSLTGQ. The chain joins TRBV12-3 or TRBV12-4 to TRBJ2-7; TRBD1 is the table's D call and was not checked against the DNA. Inclusive of both ends, the CDR3 amounts to 8 amino acids.

The CDR3 DNA reads TGTGCCATCACTGCTGGACAGGGAGACTATGGCTACACCTTC. Translating it yields CAITAGQGDYGYTF. The J gene is TRBJ1-2, the V gene TRBV10-3; 8 nucleotides agree with TRBD1. CDR1 ENHRY and CDR2 SYGVKD come from the germline V gene. Trimming took 7 bases from V and 3 from J; bases not matched to a gene: 7. The CDR3 is made up of 14 amino acids.

The V gene is TRBV10-3, the J gene TRBJ2-3; TRBD2 is a possible D gene (6 bases). Germline lookup yields CDR1 ENHRY and CDR2 SYGVKD. This CDR3 region has 16 residues. Trimming took off 3 bases at V and 0 bases at J, with 13 bases between the two ends. The CDR3 region has the DNA TGTGCCATCAGTGATTTAGCGGATTCTAGCACAGATACGCAGTATTTT. Translating gives CAISDLADSSTDTQYF.

This clonotype was counted many times. CDR3 sequence: CASRPGLEPYNEQFF. In DNA, the CDR3 is TGTGCCAGCCGGCCCGGACTAGAACCTTACAATGAGCAGTTCTTC. This chain connects TRBV7-9 to TRBJ2-1, with 7 bases matching TRBD2. Trimming took 8 bases from V and 4 from J; bases not matched to a gene: 11. The CDR3 is 15 residues long. In germline, CDR1 is SEHNR, CDR2 FQNEAQ (reference sequence).

The genes are TRBV2 and TRBJ1-2; the D gene is possibly TRBD1 (5 bases). Germline-derived CDR1 and CDR2 are SNHLY and FYNNEI. V was shortened by 7 bases and J by 7 bases, with 22 bases between the two germline ends. The CDR3 runs to 15 residues. The CDR3 region has the DNA TGTGCCAGCACCTTTCAAGGGGTTCAATCTCTTGGCTACACCTTC. The encoded protein is CASTFQGVQSLGYTF.

Many counts were recorded for this clonotype. The chain uses TRBV2 and TRBJ1-1; 8 bases align to TRBD1. CDR3 size: 13 residues. Trimming cost V 6 bases and J 6 bases; bases outside gene matches: 6. CDR1 is SNHLY, CDR2 FYNNEI, per germline. CDR3 sequence: CASSPGQGSEAFF. Written as DNA, the CDR3 is TGTGCCAGCAGCCCCGGACAGGGCTCTGAAGCTTTCTTT. Together with reference TRBV2 and TRBJ1-1, the CDR3 gives the full variable domain: EPEVTQTPSHQVTQMGQEVILRCVPISNHLYFYWYRQILGQKVEFLVSFYNNEISEKSEIFDDQFSVERPDGSNFTLKIRSTKLEDSAMYFCASSPGQGSEAFFGQGTRLTVV.

This chain uses TRBV6-1 with TRBJ2-7; 11 nucleotides align to TRBD1. The CDR3 covers 14 residues. After removal of 6 bases from V and 5 bases from J, the junction contained 6 bases not matched to a gene. The germline CDR1 and CDR2 sequences are MNHNS and SASEGT. The CDR3 is CASSPRTGGHEQYF. CDR3 DNA sequence: TGTGCCAGCAGCCCGCGGACAGGGGGCCACGAGCAGTACTTC.

The rearrangement joins TRBV20-1 to TRBJ2-1; TRBD2 matches at 11 bases. The J call is doubtful: the DNA matches TRBJ2-7 better. The germline gives CDR1 DFQATT, CDR2 SNEGSKA (reference sequence). The CDR3 runs to 14 residues. The CDR3 loop reads CSATGTSGSYEQYF. CDR3 sequence (DNA): TGCAGTGCTACCGGGACTAGCGGTTCCTACGAGCAGTACTTC.

This clonotype was found once. The V call is TRBV12-3 or TRBV12-4, the J call TRBJ1-6; 10 bases align to TRBD1. The CDR3 extends over 13 amino acids. Germline trimming cut 6 bases from V and 10 bases from J; bases unmatched to any gene: 3. CDR3 sequence (DNA): TGTGCCAGCAGGGGGACAGGGGAATCACCCCTCCACTTT. This codes for CASRGTGESPLHF.

The chain combines TRBV10-3 with TRBJ2-1, with 8 positions matching TRBD1. V shed 0 bases and J 5 bases; nucleotides not matched to a gene: 0. Germline CDR1 and CDR2: ENHRY and SYGVKD. The CDR3 has 14 residues. The CDR3, as DNA: TGTGCCATCAGTGAGTCGGACAGGGACAATGAGCAGTTCTTC. Translation gives CAISESDRDNEQFF.

The chain is built from TRBV3-1 and TRBJ2-7, with a possible D match to TRBD1 (6 bases). This CDR3 contains 16 residues. Per germline, CDR1 LGHDT and CDR2 YNNKEL (reference sequence). V was pared by 0 bases and J by 0 bases, with 12 bases between. DNA for the CDR3: TGTGCCAGCAGCCAAGACAGGGGTGGGAGCTCCTACGAGCAGTACTTC. This codes for CASSQDRGGSSYEQYF.

Comments on this clonotype: An end of the junction differs from the germline gene, which may be a read error. This chain uses TRBV2 with TRBJ2-2; TRBD1 aligns across 8 bases. CDR3 length: 15 residues. The germline CDR1 and CDR2 sequences are SNHLY and FYNNEI. This CDR3 is CASSTRTGRTGELYF. Here the CDR3 DNA reads TGTGCCAGCAGTACTCGGACAGGGCGTACCGGGGAGCTGTATTTT.

This chain joins TRBV20-1 and TRBJ2-2; D is perhaps TRBD2 (6 bases). V was clipped by 3 bases and J by 4 bases, with 9 bases between them. Germline V gene data show CDR1 as DFQATT and CDR2 as SNEGSKA (reference sequence). The CDR3 is 13 residues long. CDR3 nucleotides: TGCAGTGCTAGCGGGAGCGGCACCGGGGAGCTGTTTTTT. The encoded protein is CSASGSGTGELFF.

This clonotype was detected only a few times. The gene calls are TRBV28 and TRBJ2-2; no clear D gene. From germline, CDR1 is MDHEN and CDR2 SYDVKM. The CDR3 length is 15 residues. V lost 3 bases and J 6 bases, leaving 14 bases between the germline ends. CDR3 in amino acids: CASSFFREEPGELFF. The CDR3 region has the DNA TGTGCCAGCAGTTTTTTTCGAGAGGAACCCGGGGAGCTGTTTTTT.

A note on this clonotype: Its ends do not fully match the called genes, so a read error is possible. This chain uses TRBV15 with TRBJ1-3, with TRBD1 matching 8 bases. Per the germline V gene, CDR1 is LNHNV and CDR2 is YYDKDF (reference sequence). The length of the CDR3 is 13 residues. The CDR3 sequence: CATRGLAGNTIYF. The CDR3 DNA follows: TGTGCGACCAGGGGGCTAGCTGGAAACACCATATATTTT.

J is TRBJ2-4 and V is TRBV27, with D hard to call. CDR1 is MNHEY, CDR2 SMNVEV, per germline (reference sequence). V lost 2 bases and J lost 1, with 3 bases in between. CDR3 length: 13 residues. This chain's CDR3 is CASSLTAKNIQYF. The DNA of the CDR3 is TGTGCCAGCAGTTTAACGGCCAAAAACATTCAGTACTTC.

The V call is TRBV7-9, the J call TRBJ2-1; no clear D gene. CDR3 length equals 11 residues. CDR1 SEHNR and CDR2 FQNEAQ come from the germline V gene (reference sequence). Trimming removed 4 bases at V and 9 bases at J, with 7 bases between. CDR3: CASSSSGEQFF. Here the CDR3 DNA reads TGTGCCAGCAGCTCCTCAGGTGAGCAGTTCTTC.

This clonotype was seen ten or more times. The V and J genes are TRBV15 and TRBJ1-5, with D possibly matching TRBD1 (5 bases). V was cut by 2 bases and J by 3 bases, with 14 bases left in between. The CDR3 length is 16 residues. Germline V lookup: CDR1 LNHNV, CDR2 YYDKDF (reference sequence). CDR3 sequence (DNA): TGTGCCACCAGCAGATATCCCACAGGTATCAATCAGCCCCAGCATTTT. The encoded protein is CATSRYPTGINQPQHF.

The chain has TRBV7-2 and TRBJ1-2, with D uncertain. This CDR3 has 14 residues. V was cut by 5 bases and J by 7 bases, with 17 bases left in between. The germline gives CDR1 SGHTA, CDR2 FQGNSA. CDR3 loop: CASSLGQEKFGYTF. The CDR3 DNA reads as TGTGCCAGCAGCCTAGGGCAGGAGAAGTTTGGCTACACCTTC.

The chain combines TRBV2 with TRBJ2-6; no definite D call. Between the trimmed V and J ends, which lost 3 bases and 1 base, there was a span of 16 bases. The germline gives CDR1 SNHLY, CDR2 FYNNEI. The CDR3 covers 18 residues. The CDR3 sequence: CASSEARALGSGANVLTF. The CDR3 nucleotides are TGTGCCAGCAGTGAGGCTAGAGCCCTGGGTTCTGGGGCCAACGTCCTGACTTTC.

Many counts were recorded for this clonotype. The chain uses TRBV12-3 or TRBV12-4 and TRBJ2-3, with D unclear. V lost 3 bases and J 5 bases, leaving 6 bases between the germline ends. The CDR3 contains 12 residues. The CDR3 coding sequence is TGTGCCAGCAGTTTGAAGCGAGATACGCAGTATTTT. Its protein product is CASSLKRDTQYF.

The chain has TRBV2 and TRBJ2-7, with 9 bases identical to TRBD1. The CDR3 contains 14 residues. V was pared by 5 bases and J by 2 bases, with 4 bases of the junction left unmatched. The germline V gene has CDR1 SNHLY and CDR2 FYNNEI. CDR3 protein: CASSRDRVAYEQYF. For the CDR3, the DNA is TGTGCCAGCAGTCGGGACAGGGTAGCCTACGAGCAGTACTTC.

This sequence joins TRBV7-9 and TRBJ2-1; 7 bases line up with TRBD1. V was pared by 2 bases and J by 6 bases, with 7 bases of the junction left unmatched. Germline V gene lookup returns CDR1 SEHNR and CDR2 FQNEAQ (reference sequence). This CDR3 contains 15 residues. The CDR3 region is CASSLRQGPTNEQFF. Written as DNA, the CDR3 is TGTGCCAGCAGCTTAAGACAGGGCCCAACCAATGAGCAGTTCTTC.

The chain links TRBV2 to TRBJ1-6; D unresolved. The CDR3 loop spans 12 amino acids. The germline CDR1 and CDR2 sequences are SNHLY and FYNNEI. V was shortened by 3 bases and J by 7 bases, with 4 bases between the two germline ends. CDR3 coding DNA: TGTGCCAGCAGTGATGAGAATTCACCCCTCCACTTT. It codes for CASSDENSPLHF.